This T cell receptor beta chain is drawn from a study of immune characterization of retroperitoneal liposarcoma. From germline, CDR1 is SGHNT and CDR2 YENEEA. The CDR3 runs 14 residues. TCRdb re-called the PCR reads through MiXCR, storing one row per CDR3 protein. The sample shows thousands of distinct CDR3 sequences, under 55% of them seen only once. Sequences were obtained from tumor tissue. This clonotype was sampled from a male donor with retroperitoneal liposarcoma. V and J are TRBV11-3 and TRBJ2-5, with D unresolved. The J call may be faulty, since TRBJ2-7 better matches the DNA end. CDR3 sequence reads: CASNKGPLSYEQYF. As DNA, the CDR3 is TGTGCCAGCAACAAAGGACCGCTCTCCTACGAGCAGTACTTC.